This T cell receptor (beta chain) was observed in a study of T cells in Graves' hyperthyroidism and ophthalmopathy. Study background: Once the initial diagnosis was made, peripheral blood was obtained before any treatment.

Germline trimming cut 0 bases from V and 10 bases from J; bases unmatched to any gene: 4. Germline assignment: CDR1 DFQATT and CDR2 SNEGSKA (reference sequence). This CDR3 is 13 amino acids long. A lack of ophthalmopathy progression within 18 months defined stable Graves' hyperthyroidism. Study observations and caveats: Most clonotypes expanded in thyroid above 0.001 were likewise present in blood.

Researchers took RNA transcripts and amplified the TCR beta CDR3 regions from them. The HTBI primer set was used in a first-round RT-PCR of the TCR CDR3. TCRdb re-analysed the multiplex PCR reads in MiXCR, keeping a single row per CDR3 protein. The top ten hold about 9.1% of the sample, which has more than 300,000 distinct CDR3 sequences, 13% seen once. To note about this clonotype: Its antigen remains unidentified.

This chain joins TRBV20-1 and TRBJ2-1; 9 bases agree with TRBD2. The source is a woman under 30 with Graves' hyperthyroidism. Input material: blood. CDR3 sequence: CSARDPSGGEQFF. CDR3 DNA sequence: TGCAGTGCTAGAGATCCCAGCGGGGGGGAGCAGTTCTTC.